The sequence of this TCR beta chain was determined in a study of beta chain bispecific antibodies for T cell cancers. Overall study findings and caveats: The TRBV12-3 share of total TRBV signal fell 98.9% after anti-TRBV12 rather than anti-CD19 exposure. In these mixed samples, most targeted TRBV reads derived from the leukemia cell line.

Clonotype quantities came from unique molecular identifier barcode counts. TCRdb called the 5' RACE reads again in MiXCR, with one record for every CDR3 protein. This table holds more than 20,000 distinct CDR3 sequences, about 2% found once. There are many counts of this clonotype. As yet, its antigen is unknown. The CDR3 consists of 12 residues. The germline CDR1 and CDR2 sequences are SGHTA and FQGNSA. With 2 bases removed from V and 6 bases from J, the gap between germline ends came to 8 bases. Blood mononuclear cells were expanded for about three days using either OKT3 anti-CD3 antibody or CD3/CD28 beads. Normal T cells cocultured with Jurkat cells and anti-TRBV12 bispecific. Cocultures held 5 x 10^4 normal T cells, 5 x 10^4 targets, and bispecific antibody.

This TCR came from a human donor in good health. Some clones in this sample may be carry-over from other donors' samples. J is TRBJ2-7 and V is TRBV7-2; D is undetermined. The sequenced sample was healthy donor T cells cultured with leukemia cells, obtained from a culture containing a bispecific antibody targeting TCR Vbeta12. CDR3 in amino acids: CASSLLGVEQYF. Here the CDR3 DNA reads TGTGCCAGCAGCTTACTTGGGGTCGAGCAGTACTTC.